A single count supports the clone carrying this T cell receptor beta chain. The data were taken from a study of shared clonotypes between healthy human individuals. Deep-level assay runs were performed. Replicate PCRs run on unsorted PBMC used approximately 0.3 ug DNA, which was about 30,000 T cell genomes. Profiling relied on immunoSEQ multiplex PCR, and the TCRdb table lists in-frame clones only, not all of them. Found here are hundreds of thousands of clones, 75% to 85% of them singletons; the top ten hold under 15%. Everyone who donated was a Caucasian adult who lived in Nashville, Tennessee. The CDR3 loop spans 16 amino acids. Germline CDR1 reads MRHNA; CDR2 reads SNTAGT. The germline V and J ends were trimmed by 2 bases and 2 bases, with 12 bases remaining between them.

The chain carries TRBV6-4 and TRBJ2-2; D is ambiguous. The sequencing input was PBMCs. The source of this sequence is a woman aged 35 to 49 in good health. Some clones in this sample may be carry-over from other donors' samples. CDR3 sequence: CASSDSWTANTGELFF. The CDR3, as DNA: TGTGCCAGCAGTGACAGCTGGACCGCAAACACCGGGGAGCTGTTTTTT.